This T cell receptor beta chain appears in the sequencing data of a study of blood T cell repertoires in COVID-19. Study-level background: Donors in the United States, Italy and Spain gave samples during acute or convalescent COVID-19.

This clone has only one observation. Original processing methods: Cell counts per sample came from amplifying reference gene primers. The protocol was immunoSEQ multiplex PCR, while the TCRdb copy is restricted to in-frame clones and leaves out a portion. V, J and clone size are taken as reported in that table, and D and trimming were inferred from the DNA itself. The table shows about 100,000 clones, with approximately 88% occurring only once. The V and J ends lost 1 base and 3 bases, in that order; junction bases with no gene match: 6. CDR1 LGHNA and CDR2 YNFKEQ come from the germline V gene. The CDR3 totals 16 residues.

The chain links TRBV4-2 to TRBJ2-5, with 9 bases identical to TRBD2. Sequencing input: peripheral blood. The clonotype was recovered from a woman aged 55 to 70 with acute or convalescent COVID-19. The CDR3 protein is CASSQGVREGEETQYF. CDR3 coding DNA: TGTGCCAGCAGCCAAGGGGTGCGGGAGGGAGAAGAGACCCAGTACTTC.